Below are 11 T cell receptor beta chains sequenced from a single sample in a study of T cell responses to AZD1222 COVID-19 vaccine. Profiling relied on immunoSEQ multiplex PCR, and the TCRdb table lists in-frame clones only, not all of them. The table has 120,000 to 150,000 clones, approximately 95% seen once. The starting material was peripheral blood, obtained on day 0 of MenACWY control vaccination. The receptors originated from an adult in good health.

The gene calls are TRBV2 and TRBJ2-7; maybe TRBD1 (6 bases). The CDR3 has 14 residues. The germline V gene has CDR1 SNHLY and CDR2 FYNNEI. Trimming took 3 bases from V and 2 from J, leaving 11 bases between them. This CDR3 is CASSDTGTTYEQYF. DNA for the CDR3: TGTGCCAGCAGTGATACCGGGACAACCTACGAGCAGTACTTC.

The chain is built from TRBV28 and TRBJ2-3; unclear D gene. The CDR3 sequence is 15 residues long. Germline values: CDR1 MDHEN, CDR2 SYDVKM. V dropped 3 bases and J dropped 4 bases, with 14 bases sitting between them. CDR3 residues: CASSFGPKRADTQYF. The CDR3 region has the DNA TGTGCCAGCAGTTTCGGGCCAAAACGTGCAGATACGCAGTATTTT.

Notes on this clone: Other DNA sequences in the sample encode the same CDR3. This sequence joins TRBV27 and TRBJ1-5; perhaps TRBD1 as D (5 bases). The length of the CDR3 is 13 residues. Germline CDR1 MNHEY, CDR2 SMNVEV (reference sequence). Deletions cut 2 bases from V and 4 bases from J, with 6 bases between. CDR3 nucleotide sequence: TGTGCCAGCAGTTTAGGGGCGAATCAGCCCCAGCATTTT. This gives the protein CASSLGANQPQHF.

The rearrangement links TRBV10-3 to TRBJ1-5; TRBD1 matches at 9 bases. Germline V gene sequence: CDR1 ENHRY, CDR2 SYGVKD. The CDR3 is made up of 19 amino acids. Trimming removed 4 bases from V and 0 bases from J; junction bases left unmatched: 13. CDR3 DNA: TGTGCCATCAGTGGGTCCCGGGACAGGGAGTCGGATAGCAATCAGCCCCAGCATTTT. Amino acids: CAISGSRDRESDSNQPQHF.

The chain employs TRBV5-4 and TRBJ2-7; D is uncertain. The V gene lost 4 bases and the J gene lost 3 bases, with 8 bases spanning the gap. Germline loops: CDR1 SGHNT, CDR2 YYREEE (reference sequence). The CDR3 runs 12 residues. The CDR3 region has the DNA TGTGCCAGCAGCCGCCTAGGCTACGAGCAGTACTTC. Translation gives CASSRLGYEQYF.

This clone was found once. V and J are TRBV4-1 and TRBJ1-6; 8 nucleotides match TRBD1. After removal of 1 base from V and 7 bases from J, the junction contained 6 bases not matched to a gene. The CDR3 contains 16 residues. Per germline, CDR1 MGHRA and CDR2 YSYEKL. Written as DNA, the CDR3 is TGCGCCAGCAGCCAAGGAGACAGGGGTCGGAATTCACCCCTCCACTTT. This gives the protein CASSQGDRGRNSPLHF.

The chain couples TRBV6-5 to TRBJ1-1, with 10 bases aligning to TRBD1. CDR3 length: 15 amino acids. V lost 5 bases and J lost 3; bases outside the gene matches: 6. In germline, CDR1 is MNHEY, CDR2 SVGAGI. CDR3 nucleotide sequence: TGTGCCAGCAGTATAGACAGGGGGCCATACACTGAAGCTTTCTTT. Protein product: CASSIDRGPYTEAFF.

This chain links TRBV27 with TRBJ2-1; possibly TRBD1 for D (5 bases). Trimming removed 0 bases from V and 8 bases from J, with 11 bases in between. The CDR3 loop spans 14 amino acids. Per the germline V gene, CDR1 is MNHEY and CDR2 is SMNVEV (reference sequence). The CDR3 reads CASSLSPRVYEQFF. The CDR3 DNA reads TGTGCCAGCAGTTTATCTCCCAGGGTATATGAGCAGTTCTTC.

The chain couples TRBV4-1 to TRBJ1-1; the D is unclear. Germline V gene lookup returns CDR1 MGHRA and CDR2 YSYEKL. Trimming shortened V by 0 bases and J by 3 bases, and 5 bases separated the two germline ends. This CDR3 has 13 amino acids. The CDR3: CASSQDGDTEAFF. CDR3 nucleotide sequence: TGCGCCAGCAGCCAAGATGGAGACACTGAAGCTTTCTTT.

This chain connects TRBV28 to TRBJ2-1; unclear D gene. The germline V gene encodes CDR1 MDHEN and CDR2 SYDVKM. V was clipped by 1 base and J by 5 bases, with 6 bases between them. The CDR3 covers 13 residues. This chain's CDR3 is CASSLSPNNEQFF. Here the CDR3 DNA reads TGTGCCAGCAGTTTATCCCCAAACAATGAGCAGTTCTTC.

This clone was seen at least ten times. The chain carries TRBV29-1 and TRBJ1-1, with D unclear. Germline assignment: CDR1 SQVTM and CDR2 ANQGSEA. CDR3 length equals 13 residues. Trimming removed 5 bases from V and 0 bases from J, with 10 bases in between. CDR3 loop: CSVHKVLNTEAFF. The DNA for the CDR3 is TGCAGCGTTCACAAGGTTTTGAACACTGAAGCTTTCTTT.